The T cell receptor beta chain under discussion was sequenced for a study of T cells after yellow fever vaccination (dated by TCRdb to between 2018 and 2021). As for the study more broadly: Libraries from fractions with low cell numbers were prepared with the SMART-Seq v4 Ultra Low Input RNA kit. Two healthy male donors, one aged 18 to 30 and one aged 30 to 40 years, were included in the cohort. Blood was collected at multiple timepoints before and after primary and secondary immunization, and bulk PBMC replicates and cell subsets were isolated. To follow T-cell clones before and after both primary and booster YFV17D yellow fever vaccination, bulk TCR alpha and beta repertoires underwent longitudinal sequencing. What the research found in general, with its limitations: The study included only a couple of donors, which limits how far the findings can be generalized. Most clones expanded after primary vaccination (96% of CD4 and 80% to 90% of CD8) were re-detected after the booster, suggesting that broad memory maintenance occurred. A small fraction of clonotypes showed up in both the CD4 and CD8 compartments, probably as a result of convergent recombination. FACS-sorted repertoires could contain abundant contaminating clonotypes from the bulk population, so computational filtering was required. Compared with the primary T-cell response, the secondary T-cell response was faster but weaker, reaching its peak on day 5 rather than on day 15.

With respect to this clonotype: This receptor's antigen is unknown. No per-base quality is available; no much larger clone lies one base away.

According to the study, the label for this sample's treatment or condition signals: live attenuated yellow fever vaccine strain. At every blood-draw timepoint, two biological replicates of bulk PBMCs were collected. PBMCs were isolated from peripheral blood using a standard Ficoll-Paque protocol. TriZol was used to extract RNA from bulk PBMCs, CD4 and CD8 fractions, and dextramer-positive and dextramer-negative fractions. TCR cDNA was synthesized by 5'RACE template switching, through which a universal primer site and unique molecular identifiers were introduced. cDNA synthesis was primed from both the TCR alpha and TCR beta constant segments. Two PCR steps were used to amplify libraries, with sample barcodes and sequencing adapters being added in the second step. Libraries were sequenced on Illumina HiSeq 2500 (2x100 bp) or NovaSeq (2x150 bp). As for the original processing: Demultiplexing of reads and collapsing into UMI consensus sequences were performed with MIGEC, and V(D)J alignment was carried out with MiXCR. Vaccine-responding clonotypes were identified with edgeR using replicate PBMC samples, with FDR below 0.01 and a log2 fold change above 5 up to day 15 being required. Each bulk clonotype received a CD4 or CD8 identity based on whether the sequenced CD4 or CD8 repertoire contained that clonotype at higher abundance. The public reads were run again by TCRdb, first through fastp at Q25 and then through MiXCR, and only productive beta chains were kept. Each record represents a unique CDR3 protein, reported with the most common genes and DNA among its rows. None of the V and J calls come from the authors' own analysis; TCRdb made them. This sample has some 400,000 distinct CDR3 sequences in its table, and roughly 6.1% of those were observed once. Of the sample, over 12% is held by the ten largest clones.

Compared with germline, V lacks 0 bases and J lacks 0 bases; bases without a gene match: 3. The germline V gene supplies CDR1 SGHVS and CDR2 FNYEAQ. The CDR3 covers 16 residues, taking in both the cysteine and the phenylalanine. Only the CDR3 portion is preserved as DNA: 48 bases, with reading frame beginning at the first base. The receptor was isolated from a young man who received the YFV17D yellow fever vaccine. The sequences come from PBMCs, collected 5 days after the yellow fever booster vaccination. The chain links TRBV7-6 with TRBJ2-5; TRBD2 fits 8 bases in the junction. In nucleotide form, the sequence is TGTGCCAGCAGCTTAGCCCAGACTAGCGACCAAGAGACCCAGTACTTC. The translation is CASSLAQTSDQETQYF.